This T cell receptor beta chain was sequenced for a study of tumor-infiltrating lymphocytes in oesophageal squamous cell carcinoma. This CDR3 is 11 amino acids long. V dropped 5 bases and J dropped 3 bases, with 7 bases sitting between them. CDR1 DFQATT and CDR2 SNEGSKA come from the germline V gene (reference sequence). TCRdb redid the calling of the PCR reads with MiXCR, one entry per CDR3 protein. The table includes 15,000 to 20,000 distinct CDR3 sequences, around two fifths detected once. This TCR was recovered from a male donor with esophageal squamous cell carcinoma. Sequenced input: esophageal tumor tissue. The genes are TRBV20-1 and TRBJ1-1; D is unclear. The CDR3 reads CSAGMYTEAFF. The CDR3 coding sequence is TGCAGTGCTGGCATGTACACTGAAGCTTTCTTT.